This section outlines one TCR beta chain sequence together with its context. These data originate in a study of tissue T cells after allogeneic stem cell transplantation. Using immunoSEQ multiplex PCR, the repertoire was profiled, and TCRdb retains in-frame clones only, with some absent. This sample has around 40,000 clones; around nine tenths occur once, and the top ten carry about 3.8%. Trimming removed 0 bases at V and 4 bases at J, with 12 bases between. This CDR3 comprises 16 residues. Germline loops: CDR1 PRHDT, CDR2 FYEKMQ (reference sequence). The material was blood, obtained before transplantation. This clonotype was obtained from a woman between 35 and 70 years old who later had graft-versus-host disease after an allogeneic stem cell transplant. The chain recombines TRBV13 with TRBJ2-2, with TRBD2 as a possible D gene (6 bases). The CDR3 protein is CASSLGLAVGTGELFF. The CDR3, as DNA: TGTGCCAGCAGCTTAGGACTAGCAGTCGGCACCGGGGAGCTGTTTTTT.